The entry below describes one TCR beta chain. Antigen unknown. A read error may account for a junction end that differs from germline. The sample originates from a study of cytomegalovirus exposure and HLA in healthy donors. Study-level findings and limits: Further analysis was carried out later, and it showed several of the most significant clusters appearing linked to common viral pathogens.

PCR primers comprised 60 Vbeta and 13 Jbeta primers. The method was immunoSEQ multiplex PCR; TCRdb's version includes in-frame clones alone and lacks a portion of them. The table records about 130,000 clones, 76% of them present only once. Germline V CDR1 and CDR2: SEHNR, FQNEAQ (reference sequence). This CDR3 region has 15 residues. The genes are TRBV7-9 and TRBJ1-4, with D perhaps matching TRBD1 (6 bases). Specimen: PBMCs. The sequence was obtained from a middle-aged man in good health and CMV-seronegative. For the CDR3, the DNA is TGTTCCAGCAGCGTAGAGACAGGAACTAATGAAAAACTGTTTTTT. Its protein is CSSSVETGTNEKLFF.